This T cell receptor beta chain was retrieved from a study of T cell repertoires in cytomegalovirus infection. About the study: Selection of CMV epitopes for the study included recently identified HLA-C-restricted and well-studied HLA-B-restricted ones.

TCRdb passed the reads through MiXCR, listing each CDR3 protein once. Found here are over 100,000 distinct CDR3 sequences, less than 30% of them singletons; the top ten hold about 81%. Broader study findings: Ex vivo responses were dominated by HLA-C-restricted CMV-specific TCR beta clonotypes. Accumulated public TCR beta family frequency recognized individuals carrying CMV together with the relevant HLA.

This clonotype was recorded at least ten times. Its antigen is still unknown. The source was CD8+ T cells from cultured PBMCs, collected from culture after CMV antigen stimulation. The sequence came from a human donor in good health (CMV status not recorded). Some clones in this sample may be carry-over from other donors' samples.

The CDR3 sequence: CASSLHGGTQETQYF. The CDR3 nucleotides read TGTGCCAGCAGTTTGCATGGTGGGACACAAGAGACCCAGTACTTC. The gene calls are TRBV12-3 or TRBV12-4 and TRBJ2-5; D may be TRBD1 (6 bases). This CDR3 comprises 15 residues. Trimming shortened V by 3 bases and J by 2 bases, and 13 bases separated the two germline ends.